This T cell receptor (beta chain) was sequenced in a study of blood T cell repertoires in COVID-19. The overall study: From the United States, Italy and Spain came samples of acute and convalescent COVID-19.

The CDR3 contains 14 residues. Between the trimmed V and J ends, which lost 0 bases and 5 bases, there was a span of 8 bases. Germline values: CDR1 MNHNY, CDR2 SVGAGI (reference sequence). Generated by immunoSEQ multiplex PCR, the TCRdb table keeps only in-frame clones and is missing some. The sample comprises fewer than 300,000 clones, 75% to 85% of which are singletons, and approximately 5% rests with the top ten. The sequence was collected from a man in his fifties with active or convalescent COVID-19. Sample: peripheral blood. This rearrangement joins TRBV6-6 to TRBJ2-1, with D possibly matching TRBD1 (5 bases). CDR3 DNA: TGTGCCAGCAGTTACTCGGGCAGGGACAATGAGCAGTTCTTC. The encoded protein is CASSYSGRDNEQFF.